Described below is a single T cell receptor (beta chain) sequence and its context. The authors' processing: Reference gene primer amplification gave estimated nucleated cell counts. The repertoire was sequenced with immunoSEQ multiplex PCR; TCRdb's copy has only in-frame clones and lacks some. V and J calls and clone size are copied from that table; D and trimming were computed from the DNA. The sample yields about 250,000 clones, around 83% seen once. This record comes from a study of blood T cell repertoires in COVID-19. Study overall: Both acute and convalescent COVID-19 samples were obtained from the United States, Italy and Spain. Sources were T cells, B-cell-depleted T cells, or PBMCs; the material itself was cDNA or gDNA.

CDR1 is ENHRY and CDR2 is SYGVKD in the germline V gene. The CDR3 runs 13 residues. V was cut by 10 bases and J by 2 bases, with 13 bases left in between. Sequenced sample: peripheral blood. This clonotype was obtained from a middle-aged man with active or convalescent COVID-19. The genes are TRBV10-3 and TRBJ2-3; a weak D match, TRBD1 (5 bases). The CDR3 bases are TGTGCCACCTCAGGGTCCCCCACAGATACGCAGTATTTT. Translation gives CATSGSPTDTQYF.